The 29 T cell receptor beta chains below come from one sample, sequenced in a study of molecular identifiers for immune sequencing clone quantification. TCRdb reprocessed the PCR reads via MiXCR and lists one record per CDR3 protein. Of roughly 93,000 distinct CDR3 sequences listed, roughly 23% are singletons. Material: naive CD8+ T cells from blood, with Jurkat cell RNA spiked in. Regarding subset: FACS-sorted CD8+CD4-CCR7+CD45RA+ naive T cells. The receptors derive from a human donor in good health. Some libraries in this study had Jurkat cell RNA spiked in.

As to this clonotype: A much larger clone sits a single nucleotide away, making a read error possible. The CDR3 spells CASRDRALSNQAQHF. In nucleotides, the CDR3 is TGTGCCAGCAGGGACAGGGCTTTGAGCAATCAGGCCCAGCATTTT. The chain uses TRBV2 and TRBJ1-5, with 8 bases that match TRBD1. This CDR3 is 15 amino acids long. Per the germline V gene, CDR1 is SNHLY and CDR2 is FYNNEI.

About this clonotype: The junction departs from germline at one end; a sequencing error may be responsible. This rearrangement joins TRBV5-3 to TRBJ1-5; D gene unclear. TRBV5-3 is flagged as an ORF with uncertain function. CDR3 size: 13 residues. The CDR3 bases are TGTGCCAGCAGCTTTGACACCAATCAGCCCCAGCATTTT. Translation: CASSFDTNQPQHF.

This clonotype was seen a handful of times. The junction differs from germline at one of its ends, possibly a read error. V gene TRBV20-1 combines with J gene TRBJ2-7; TRBD2 might be the D (5 bases). Germline CDR1 DFQATT, CDR2 SNEGSKA (reference sequence). The length of the CDR3 is 13 residues. The DNA for the CDR3 is TGCAGTGCTGGAGACGGGATTCCGTACGAGCAGTACTTC. This translates into CSAGDGIPYEQYF.

This clonotype has more than one count but fewer than ten. This chain joins TRBV6-1 and TRBJ1-1; D perhaps matches TRBD1 (5 bases). The CDR3 spans 15 residues. Germline V gene sequence: CDR1 MNHNS, CDR2 SASEGT. Trimming pared 4 bases from V and 1 base from J, leaving 13 bases between. The CDR3 DNA follows: TGTGCCAGCAGTGTCCCGGACGGACAGAACACTGAAGCTTTCTTT. It is translated as CASSVPDGQNTEAFF.

About this clonotype itself: A read error is possible here, since a much larger clone lies one base away. The V gene is TRBV6-5, the J gene TRBJ2-5; D not resolved. Germline V CDR1 and CDR2: MNHEY, SVGAGI. This CDR3 contains 13 residues. Trimming shortened V by 6 bases and J by 4 bases, and 12 bases separated the two germline ends. The CDR3 is CASRDLYRETQYF. The CDR3 DNA follows: TGTGCCAGCAGAGACCTGTACCGAGAGACCCAGTACTTC.

The table lists this clonotype with many counts. The chain combines TRBV11-2 with TRBJ1-1, with D maybe TRBD1 (6 bases). Trimming took off 5 bases at V and 5 bases at J, with 12 bases between the two ends. The germline V gene has CDR1 SGHAT and CDR2 FQNNGV. The CDR3 loop spans 13 amino acids. CDR3 amino acids: CASSPGQLTEAFF. The CDR3 DNA follows: TGTGCCAGCAGCCCCGGACAGTTGACTGAAGCTTTCTTT.

The genes are TRBV19 and TRBJ2-1; D is perhaps TRBD2 (6 bases). The ends were cut back, 3 bases at V and 4 bases at J, with 10 bases in the middle. Germline assignment: CDR1 LNHDA and CDR2 SQIVND (reference sequence). The CDR3 runs to 14 residues. CDR3 amino acids: CASSIRGGYNEQFF. The CDR3, as DNA: TGTGCCAGTAGTATCCGGGGAGGATACAATGAGCAGTTCTTC.

The CDR3, as DNA: TGTGCCAGCTCACCGGGACTAGCGGGAGGGCCCCACAATGAGCAGTTCTTC. This gives the protein CASSPGLAGGPHNEQFF. The chain carries TRBV18 and TRBJ2-1; 16 nucleotides agree with TRBD2. Germline CDR1 and CDR2: KGHSH and LQKENI. V was pared by 3 bases and J by 5 bases, with 4 bases of the junction left unmatched. The CDR3 sequence is 17 residues long.

The CDR3: CASSYKGGGTGELFF. In DNA form, the CDR3 reads TGTGCCAGCAGTTATAAAGGGGGGGGGACCGGGGAGCTGTTTTTT. This sequence joins TRBV6-5 and TRBJ2-2; D perhaps matches TRBD2 (7 bases). Trimming left V 3 bases short and J 5 bases short, with 13 bases between. The length of the CDR3 is 15 residues. Germline-derived CDR1 and CDR2 are MNHEY and SVGAGI.

The gene calls are TRBV12-3 or TRBV12-4 and TRBJ1-1; tentative D call: TRBD1 (6 bases). V shed 4 bases and J shed 4 bases, with 7 bases lying between them. This CDR3 has 12 amino acids. DNA for the CDR3: TGTGCCAGCAGTTCAGGGGCCACTGAAGCTTTCTTT. Amino acids: CASSSGATEAFF.

In its sample, this clonotype was seen a few times. The chain links TRBV11-3 to TRBJ2-3, with a possible D match to TRBD2 (5 bases). The CDR3 loop spans 14 amino acids. Trimming took off 4 bases at V and 3 bases at J, with 11 bases between the two ends. Germline CDR1 reads SGHNT; CDR2 reads YENEEA. The CDR3 spells CASSSRRGTDTQYF. The CDR3 DNA sequence: TGTGCCAGCAGCTCCCGACGGGGAACAGATACGCAGTATTTT.

This clonotype was recorded many times. V gene TRBV12-3 or TRBV12-4 combines with J gene TRBJ2-7; no clear D. Deletions cut 7 bases from V and 5 bases from J, with 15 bases between. This CDR3 is 13 amino acids long. The CDR3 DNA follows: TGTGCCAGCAACGGCCATCCCGGCGACGAGCAGTACTTC. Translated: CASNGHPGDEQYF.

This clonotype was seen repeatedly, ten times or more. CDR3 sequence (DNA): TGCGCCAGCAGCCAAGGTGTGGGGGGCACAGATACGCAGTATTTT. Its translation: CASSQGVGGTDTQYF. The V call is TRBV4-1, the J call TRBJ2-3; possibly TRBD1 or TRBD2 for D (5 bases each). Per germline, CDR1 MGHRA and CDR2 YSYEKL. The CDR3 spans 15 residues. The V and J ends lost 1 base and 1 base respectively, with 9 bases between them.

In the case of this clonotype: A much larger clone lies one base from this, so it may be a read error. The chain combines TRBV29-1 with TRBJ1-2; 7 nucleotides agree with TRBD1. After removal of 0 bases from V and 4 bases from J, the junction contained 2 bases not matched to a gene. This CDR3 has 13 amino acids. CDR1 SQVTM and CDR2 ANQGSEA come from the germline V gene. CDR3 amino acids: CSVEDGDSYGYTF. The CDR3 DNA sequence: TGCAGCGTTGAAGACGGGGACAGCTATGGCTACACCTTC.

At least ten counts were recorded for this clonotype. The chain employs TRBV2 and TRBJ2-3; D not certain. Germline V CDR1 and CDR2: SNHLY, FYNNEI. The V and J ends lost 4 bases and 4 bases respectively, with 6 bases between them. CDR3 length: 12 amino acids. The CDR3 coding sequence is TGTGCCAGCAGTGTGTGGGCAGATACGCAGTATTTT. The encoded protein is CASSVWADTQYF.

About this clonotype itself: A much larger clone lies one base from this, so it may be a read error. V usage is TRBV19 and J usage is TRBJ2-7; TRBD1 matches 8 bases. CDR3 length: 14 amino acids. Germline V gene data show CDR1 as LNHDA and CDR2 as SQIVND (reference sequence). Losses at the gene ends were 3 bases for V and 6 bases for J; bases not matched to a gene: 7. CDR3 in DNA: TGTGCCAGTAGTATGGGGGACAGGAACTGCGAGCAGTACTTC. As protein: CASSMGDRNCEQYF.

Concerning this clonotype: A read error is possible here, since a much larger clone lies one base away. V is TRBV7-8 and J is TRBJ1-1, with TRBD1 identical over 7 bases. The germline CDR1 and CDR2 sequences are SGHVS and FQNEAQ. The CDR3 is 15 amino acids. CDR3 nucleotide sequence: TGTACCAGCAGCGCTCTCCGACAGGGAGTCACTGAAGCTTTCTTT. This encodes CTSSALRQGVTEAFF.

This clonotype was observed at least ten times. V and J are TRBV5-1 and TRBJ1-1; 10 bases match TRBD1. Germline-derived CDR1 and CDR2 are SGHRS and YFSETQ. V dropped 3 bases and J dropped 5; count of bases not matched to a gene: 10. The CDR3 totals 16 residues. CDR3 bases: TGCGCCAGCAGCTACGACCTTGGACAGGGGGTAACTGAAGCTTTCTTT. It translates to CASSYDLGQGVTEAFF.

J is TRBJ2-7 and V is TRBV20-1; D is possibly TRBD2 (5 bases). Deletions cut 1 base from V and 0 bases from J, with 10 bases between. The germline CDR1 and CDR2 sequences are DFQATT and SNEGSKA (reference sequence). CDR3 length: 14 amino acids. CDR3 loop: CSARALVDSYEQYF. The CDR3 DNA reads TGCAGTGCTAGAGCACTAGTGGACTCCTACGAGCAGTACTTC.

In this sample, this clonotype turned up a few times. V and J are TRBV30 and TRBJ2-5, with TRBD2 identical over 7 bases. The CDR3 extends over 15 amino acids. V lost 0 bases to trimming and J lost 5 bases; unmatched junction nucleotides: 9. Germline V gene lookup returns CDR1 GTSNPN and CDR2 SVGIG (reference sequence). The DNA of the CDR3 is TGTGCCTGGAGTGTAGGTGCGGGAGCTTCCGAGACCCAGTACTTC. Protein: CAWSVGAGASETQYF. Looking up the rest from reference TRBV30 and TRBJ2-5 gives the full variable domain: SQTIHQWPATLVQPVGSPLSLECTVEGTSNPNLYWYRQAAGRGLQLLFYSVGIGQISSEVPQNLSASRPQDRQFILSSKKLLLSDSGFYLCAWSVGAGASETQYFGPGTRLLVL.

A note on this clonotype: A read error is possible here, since a much larger clone lies one base away. The J gene is TRBJ2-2, the V gene TRBV20-1; D unresolved. The germline V gene has CDR1 DFQATT and CDR2 SNEGSKA (reference sequence). This CDR3 region has 13 residues. Trimming took 1 base from V and 1 from J, leaving 4 bases between them. In DNA, the CDR3 is TGCAGTGCTAGAGTCTGGAACACCGGGGAGCTGTTTTTT. Its protein product is CSARVWNTGELFF.

The gene calls are TRBV6-1 and TRBJ1-1; D not resolved. The CDR3 runs to 13 residues. Per the germline V gene, CDR1 is MNHNS and CDR2 is SASEGT. V dropped 3 bases and J dropped 4 bases, with 9 bases sitting between them. The CDR3 DNA reads as TGTGCCAGCAGTGAGCCCGGACGCACTGAAGCTTTCTTT. It specifies CASSEPGRTEAFF.

This rearrangement joins TRBV25-1 to TRBJ1-2, with D possibly being TRBD1 (5 bases). The CDR3 loop spans 13 amino acids. Germline V gene data show CDR1 as MGHDK and CDR2 as SYGVNS. V shed 8 bases and J shed 6 bases, with 16 bases lying between them. This CDR3 is CASWAPGADGYTF. The CDR3 DNA is TGTGCCAGCTGGGCTCCCGGGGCCGATGGCTACACCTTC.

Turning to this clonotype: It may be a read error: a sequence one base away is much more abundant. The gene calls are TRBV20-1 and TRBJ2-7; D possibly corresponds to TRBD1 (5 bases). Trimming took off 5 bases at V and 0 bases at J, with 14 bases between the two ends. CDR1 is DFQATT and CDR2 is SNEGSKA in the germline V gene (reference sequence). The CDR3 contains 14 residues. The DNA for the CDR3 is TGCAGTGCTGGTCCCAGGGCGTACTCCTACGAGCAGTACTTC. It codes for CSAGPRAYSYEQYF.

This clonotype was detected many times. The chain employs TRBV20-1 and TRBJ2-1; 8 bases are shared with TRBD2. Germline V lookup: CDR1 DFQATT, CDR2 SNEGSKA (reference sequence). V shed 0 bases, J shed 8 bases, and the junction held 12 bases outside the gene matches. The CDR3 runs to 16 residues. CDR3 sequence reads: CSARDVYGRATDEQFF. CDR3 in DNA: TGCAGTGCTAGAGATGTTTACGGGAGGGCCACAGATGAGCAGTTCTTC.

The chain recombines TRBV10-3 with TRBJ1-1; 7 nucleotides match TRBD1. The ends lost 10 bases at V and 6 bases at J; junction bases unmatched: 8. Germline V CDR1 and CDR2: ENHRY, SYGVKD. The CDR3 is 12 amino acids. The CDR3 bases are TGTGCCACCAGACAGGGCGGATCTGAAGCTTTCTTT. Protein sequence: CATRQGGSEAFF.

The table lists this clonotype with many counts. The chain recombines TRBV19 with TRBJ1-5; D uncertain. CDR1 is LNHDA and CDR2 is SQIVND in the germline V gene (reference sequence). The length of the CDR3 is 13 residues. V lost 3 bases and J lost 8, with 11 bases in between. The CDR3, as DNA: TGTGCCAGTAGTATTCCCGGGCTAGAGCCCCAGCATTTT. It encodes CASSIPGLEPQHF.

This clonotype was seen only a few times. The gene calls are TRBV20-1 and TRBJ1-1; D remains unclear. Germline-derived CDR1 and CDR2 are DFQATT and SNEGSKA (reference sequence). Between the trimmed V and J ends, which lost 1 base and 13 bases, there was a span of 16 bases. The CDR3 covers 12 residues. CDR3 in amino acids: CSARGLDAGFFF. CDR3 nucleotides: TGCAGTGCTAGAGGGCTAGATGCCGGATTTTTCTTT.

This clonotype was detected ten times or more. The V call is TRBV12-3 or TRBV12-4, the J call TRBJ2-2, with D perhaps matching TRBD1 (6 bases). V shed 3 bases and J shed 7 bases, with 9 bases lying between them. The CDR3 length is 13 residues. The CDR3 DNA follows: TGTGCCAGCAGTTTCTCAGGGGTCGGGGAGCTGTTTTTT. Its protein is CASSFSGVGELFF.